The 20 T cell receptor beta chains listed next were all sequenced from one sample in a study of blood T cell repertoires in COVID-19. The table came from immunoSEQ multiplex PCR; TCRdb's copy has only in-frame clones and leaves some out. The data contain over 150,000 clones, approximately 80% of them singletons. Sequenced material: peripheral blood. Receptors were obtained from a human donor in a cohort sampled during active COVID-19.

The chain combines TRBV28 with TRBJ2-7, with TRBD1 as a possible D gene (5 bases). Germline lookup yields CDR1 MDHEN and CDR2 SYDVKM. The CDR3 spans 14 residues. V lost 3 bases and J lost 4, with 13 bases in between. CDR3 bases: TGTGCCAGCAGTTTGAGCCAGGGTCAATACGAGCAGTACTTC. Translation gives CASSLSQGQYEQYF.

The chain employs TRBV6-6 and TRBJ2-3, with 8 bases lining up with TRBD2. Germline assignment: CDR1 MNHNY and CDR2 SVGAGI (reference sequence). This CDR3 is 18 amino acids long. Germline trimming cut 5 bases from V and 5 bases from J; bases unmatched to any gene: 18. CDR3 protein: CASSRRASPGGRGDTQYF. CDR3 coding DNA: TGTGCCAGCAGTCGACGGGCCTCCCCGGGAGGGAGGGGAGATACGCAGTATTTT.

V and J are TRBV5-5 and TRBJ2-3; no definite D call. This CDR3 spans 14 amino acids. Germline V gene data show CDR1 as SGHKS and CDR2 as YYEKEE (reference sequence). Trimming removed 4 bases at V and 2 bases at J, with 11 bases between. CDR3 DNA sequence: TGTGCCAGCAGCCCCGTAGTTGCCACAGATACGCAGTATTTT. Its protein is CASSPVVATDTQYF. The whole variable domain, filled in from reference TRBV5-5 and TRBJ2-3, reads DAGVTQSPTHLIKTRGQQVTLRCSPISGHKSVSWYQQVLGQGPQFIFQYYEKEERGRGNFPDRFSARQFPNYSSELNVNALLLGDSALYLCASSPVVATDTQYFGPGTRLTVL.

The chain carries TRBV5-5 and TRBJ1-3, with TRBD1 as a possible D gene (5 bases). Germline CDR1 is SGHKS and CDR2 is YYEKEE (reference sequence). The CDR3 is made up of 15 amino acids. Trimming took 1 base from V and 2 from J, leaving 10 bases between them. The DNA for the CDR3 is TGTGCCAGCAGCTTGCTTGTAGGGGCTGGAAACACCATATATTTT. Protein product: CASSLLVGAGNTIYF.

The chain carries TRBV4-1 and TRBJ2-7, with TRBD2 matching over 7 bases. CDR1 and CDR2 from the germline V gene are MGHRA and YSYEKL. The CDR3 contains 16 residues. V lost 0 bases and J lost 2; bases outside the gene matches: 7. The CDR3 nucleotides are TGCGCCAGCAGCCAAGATCGTTATGGGAGGGCCTACGAGCAGTACTTC. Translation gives CASSQDRYGRAYEQYF.

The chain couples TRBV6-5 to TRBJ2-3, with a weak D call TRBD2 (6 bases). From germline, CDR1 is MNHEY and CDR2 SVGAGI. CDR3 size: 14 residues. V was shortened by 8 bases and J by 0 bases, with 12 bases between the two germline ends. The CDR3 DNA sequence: TGTGCCAGCGGGGGGAGCGGGAGCACAGATACGCAGTATTTT. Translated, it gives CASGGSGSTDTQYF.

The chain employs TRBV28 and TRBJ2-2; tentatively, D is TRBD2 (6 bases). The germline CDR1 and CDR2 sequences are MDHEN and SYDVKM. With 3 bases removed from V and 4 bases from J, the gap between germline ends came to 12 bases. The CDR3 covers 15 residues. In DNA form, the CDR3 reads TGTGCCAGCAGTTTGGAGGGAGCGACCACCGGGGAGCTGTTTTTT. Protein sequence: CASSLEGATTGELFF. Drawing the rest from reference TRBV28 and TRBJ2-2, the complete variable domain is DVKVTQSSRYLVKRTGEKVFLECVQDMDHENMFWYRQDPGLGLRLIYFSYDVKMKEKGDIPEGYSVSREKKERFSLILESASTNQTSMYLCASSLEGATTGELFFGEGSRLTVL.

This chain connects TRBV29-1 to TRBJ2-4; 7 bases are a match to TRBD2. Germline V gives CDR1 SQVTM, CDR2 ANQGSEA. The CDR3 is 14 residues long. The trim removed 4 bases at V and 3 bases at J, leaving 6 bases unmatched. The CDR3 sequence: CSVGGGGVKNIQYF. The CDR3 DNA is TGCAGCGTTGGGGGGGGTGGAGTCAAAAACATTCAGTACTTC.

In DNA, the CDR3 is TGTGCCAGCAGCCCCGGGACAATCTACGAGCAGTACTTC. This sequence encodes CASSPGTIYEQYF. The chain couples TRBV28 to TRBJ2-7; D possibly corresponds to TRBD1 (6 bases). CDR1 and CDR2 from the germline V gene are MDHEN and SYDVKM. The CDR3 is made up of 13 amino acids. The V end was cut by 6 bases, the J end by 3 bases, with 12 bases between.

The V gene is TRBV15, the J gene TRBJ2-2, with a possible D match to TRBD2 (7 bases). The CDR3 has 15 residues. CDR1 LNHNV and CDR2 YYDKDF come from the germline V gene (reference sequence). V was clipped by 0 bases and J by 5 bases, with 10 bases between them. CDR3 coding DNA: TGTGCCACCAGCAGAGAGGGGGGGCGGACCGGGGAGCTGTTTTTT. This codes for CATSREGGRTGELFF.

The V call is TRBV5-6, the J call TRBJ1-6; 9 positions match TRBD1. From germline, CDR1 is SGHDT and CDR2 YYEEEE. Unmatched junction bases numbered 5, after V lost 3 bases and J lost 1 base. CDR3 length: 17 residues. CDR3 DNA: TGTGCCAGCAGCTACGGACAGGGGAGGTCCTATAATTCACCCCTCCACTTT. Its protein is CASSYGQGRSYNSPLHF.

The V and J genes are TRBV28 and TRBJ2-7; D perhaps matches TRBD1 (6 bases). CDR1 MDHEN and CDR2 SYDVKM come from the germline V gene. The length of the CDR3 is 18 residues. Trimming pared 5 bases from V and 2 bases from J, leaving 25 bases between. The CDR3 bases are TGTGCCAGCAGTCCCAACCCTCATGACAGGCCCCAACCCTACGAGCAGTACTTC. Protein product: CASSPNPHDRPQPYEQYF.

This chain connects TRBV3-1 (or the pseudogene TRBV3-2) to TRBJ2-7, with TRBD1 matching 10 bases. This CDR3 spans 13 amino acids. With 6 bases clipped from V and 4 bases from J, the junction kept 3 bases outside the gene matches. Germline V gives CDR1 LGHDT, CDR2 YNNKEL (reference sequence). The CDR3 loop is CASSRTGGYEQYF. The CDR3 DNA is TGTGCCAGCAGTCGGACAGGGGGGTACGAGCAGTACTTC.

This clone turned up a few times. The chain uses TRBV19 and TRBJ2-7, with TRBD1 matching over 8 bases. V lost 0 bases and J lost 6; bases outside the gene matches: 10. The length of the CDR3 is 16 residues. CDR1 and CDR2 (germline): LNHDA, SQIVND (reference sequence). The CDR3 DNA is TGTGCCAGTAGTATAGATCTACCTGGGACAGGCCTCGAGCAGTACTTC. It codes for CASSIDLPGTGLEQYF.

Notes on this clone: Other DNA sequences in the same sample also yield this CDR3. The CDR3 is CASSPRGRNTEAFF. The CDR3 nucleotides read TGTGCCAGCTCACCACGAGGGAGGAACACTGAAGCTTTCTTT. The V call is TRBV18, the J call TRBJ1-1; no clear D gene. This CDR3 is 14 amino acids long. The V gene's germline CDR1 is KGHSH and CDR2 LQKENI. V was shortened by 1 base and J by 1 base, with 7 bases between the two germline ends.

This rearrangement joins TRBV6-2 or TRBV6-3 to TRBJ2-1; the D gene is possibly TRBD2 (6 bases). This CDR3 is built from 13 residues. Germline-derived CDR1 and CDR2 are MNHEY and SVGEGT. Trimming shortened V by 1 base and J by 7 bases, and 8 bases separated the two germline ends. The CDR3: CASSYWGRNEQFF. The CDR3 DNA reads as TGTGCCAGCAGTTACTGGGGGAGGAATGAGCAGTTCTTC.

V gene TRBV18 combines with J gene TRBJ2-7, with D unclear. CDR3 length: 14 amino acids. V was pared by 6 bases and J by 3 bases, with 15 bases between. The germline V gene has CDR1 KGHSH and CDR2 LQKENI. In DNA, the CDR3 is TGTGCCAGCTCCCCGGCAGGCCTCAACTACGAGCAGTACTTC. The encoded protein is CASSPAGLNYEQYF.

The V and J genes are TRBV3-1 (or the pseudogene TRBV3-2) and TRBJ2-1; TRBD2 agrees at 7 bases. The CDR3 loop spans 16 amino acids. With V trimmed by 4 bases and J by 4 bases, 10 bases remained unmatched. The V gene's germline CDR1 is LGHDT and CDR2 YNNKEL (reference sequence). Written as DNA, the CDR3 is TGTGCCAGCAGCCGTTCGTTGGGGGAGGGATACAATGAGCAGTTCTTC. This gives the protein CASSRSLGEGYNEQFF.

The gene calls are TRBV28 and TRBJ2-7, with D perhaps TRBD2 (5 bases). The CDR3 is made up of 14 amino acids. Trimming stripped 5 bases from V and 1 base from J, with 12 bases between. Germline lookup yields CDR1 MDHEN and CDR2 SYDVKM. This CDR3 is CASSPGVYSYEQYF. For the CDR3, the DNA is TGTGCCAGCAGTCCCGGGGTATATTCCTACGAGCAGTACTTC.

Written as DNA, the CDR3 is TGTGCCAGCAGCTCGTCAGGGGTAAGGGGTGGCTACACCTTC. This gives the protein CASSSSGVRGGYTF. The V and J genes are TRBV7-9 and TRBJ1-2; tentative D call: TRBD1 (6 bases). With 4 bases removed from V and 7 bases from J, the gap between germline ends came to 16 bases. The CDR3 loop spans 14 amino acids. From germline, CDR1 is SEHNR and CDR2 FQNEAQ (reference sequence).